What follows describes a single T cell receptor beta chain. The antigen is undetermined. This record comes from a study of blood T cells in healthy people across ages. A second PCR of roughly 7 to 11 cycles used a sample-barcoded 5' primer and a J-beta primer mix. The template-switch adaptor was a 5' adaptor with 12 random nucleotides. It tagged each cDNA molecule. One entry per CDR3 protein results from TCRdb running MiXCR on the 5' RACE reads. The data hold about 800,000 distinct CDR3 sequences, with approximately 25% observed a single time. Study findings and constraints: Because donor CMV status was unknown, expanded clonotype changes were possibly confounded. Investigators viewed diversity estimates from one million T cells as underestimates, the study reported.

This sample was shared with a second study, whose subject was T cells of mothers and their children. As that report states: Donors comprised a few healthy Caucasian mothers plus their six children.

This TCR was recovered from a boy under 18 in good health. Input material: blood.

CDR3: CASRLSHTETYGYTF. As DNA, the CDR3 is TGTGCCAGCAGGCTGAGCCATACAGAGACCTATGGCTACACCTTC. The rearrangement joins TRBV27 to TRBJ1-2; D not resolved. The V end was cut by 6 bases, the J end by 4 bases, with 18 bases between. Germline V gene data show CDR1 as MNHEY and CDR2 as SMNVEV (reference sequence). The CDR3 contains 15 residues.